This entry describes one T cell receptor (beta chain). Antigen specificity is unknown. This sample stems from a study of early stage breast cancer tumors. Study-level background: Roughly 9.6-fold was the mean read coverage per sample.

Only in-frame clones appear in the TCRdb table, and some are missing; sequencing was by immunoSEQ multiplex PCR. Here the sample spans 45,000 to 60,000 clones, around 83% being singletons. Study conclusions and caveats: Commonly generated sequences made up most enriched TCRB sequences shared between patients. Comparing each tissue with blood distinguished tumor from normal in most of the 16 patients.

Sequenced sample: blood. The sequence derives from a person aged 50 to 59 with breast cancer.

In DNA, the CDR3 is TGTGCCAGCAGCTTAGGGATAGAGGGGGTACCCTACGAGCAGTACTTC. Translation: CASSLGIEGVPYEQYF. The genes are TRBV7-9 and TRBJ2-7, with a possible D match to TRBD1 (6 bases). Looked up from germline, CDR1 is SEHNR and CDR2 is FQNEAQ (reference sequence). Trimming took 1 base from V and 2 from J, leaving 15 bases between them. The CDR3 extends over 16 amino acids.